This T cell receptor beta chain was found in a study of monozygotic twins with inflammatory bowel disease. Broader study findings: Distinguishing T cell subtypes was not possible.

The total RNA came straight from whole blood, and T cells were not sorted beforehand. About this clonotype: Its antigen remains unidentified.

Following a re-call of the 5' RACE reads, TCRdb has one entry per CDR3 protein and lacks DNA. This repertoire includes about 160,000 distinct CDR3 sequences. Germline V gene data show CDR1 as ENHRY and CDR2 as SYGVKD. The CDR3 extends over 15 amino acids. Sequenced sample: blood. The TCR sequence derives from a human donor with ulcerative colitis or Crohn's disease, or a healthy co-twin of an affected twin (not recorded which). V and J are TRBV10-3 and TRBJ2-1. The CDR3 here is CAISESGLPRDEQFF.